One sample yielded the 10 T cell receptor beta chains listed below, sequenced in a study of OX40 agonist ivuxolimab in advanced cancers. Profiled with immunoSEQ multiplex PCR; TCRdb holds only in-frame clones, not every one. Of 74,000 or so clones in the sample, roughly 90% were seen once. This specimen consisted of CD4+ or CD8+ T cells sorted from blood, obtained in a trial of the OX40 agonist ivuxolimab. These receptors came from an adult with an advanced solid tumor such as melanoma, head and neck, liver or kidney cancer.

The chain carries TRBV9 and TRBJ1-1, with D unclear. The CDR3 is made up of 14 amino acids. The V end lost 1 base, the J end lost 1 base, and 8 bases lay between the germline ends. From germline, CDR1 is SGDLS and CDR2 YYNGEE. The CDR3 DNA reads TGTGCCAGCAGCGTAAGACCCGAGAACACTGAAGCTTTCTTT. This codes for CASSVRPENTEAFF.

This rearrangement joins TRBV15 to TRBJ1-3; the match to TRBD1 covers 7 bases. V was clipped by 2 bases and J by 2 bases; unmatched bases: 3. The CDR3 runs to 15 residues. CDR1 LNHNV and CDR2 YYDKDF come from the germline V gene (reference sequence). CDR3 nucleotide sequence: TGTGCCACCAGCAGAAAAGGGACAGCTGGAAACACCATATATTTT. Translation gives CATSRKGTAGNTIYF.

CDR3 sequence reads: CASRGGYGQPQHF. Here the CDR3 DNA reads TGTGCCAGCCGAGGGGGGTACGGTCAGCCCCAGCATTTT. The V call is TRBV28, the J call TRBJ1-5, with a weak D call TRBD1 (6 bases). Germline CDR1 reads MDHEN; CDR2 reads SYDVKM. The V gene lost 8 bases and the J gene lost 6 bases, with 14 bases spanning the gap. The CDR3 length is 13 residues.

V usage is TRBV19 and J usage is TRBJ2-1; possible D gene TRBD2, 5 bases. The CDR3 is 14 amino acids. Trimming pared 4 bases from V and 8 bases from J, leaving 15 bases between. Looked up from germline, CDR1 is LNHDA and CDR2 is SQIVND (reference sequence). Here the CDR3 reads CASSRLASLDEQFF. The CDR3 bases are TGTGCCAGTAGTAGGCTAGCTAGTTTAGATGAGCAGTTCTTC.

This chain uses TRBV10-1 with TRBJ2-1; 12 bases match TRBD2. The germline V gene encodes CDR1 WNHNN and CDR2 SYGVQD (reference sequence). The CDR3 extends over 17 amino acids. V was clipped by 2 bases and J by 6 bases; unmatched bases: 8. CDR3 residues: CASSELASGRAVNEQFF. The CDR3 coding sequence is TGCGCCAGCAGTGAGCTGGCTAGCGGGAGGGCCGTCAATGAGCAGTTCTTC.

The chain couples TRBV28 to TRBJ1-3; D unresolved. This CDR3 comprises 13 residues. Germline values: CDR1 MDHEN, CDR2 SYDVKM. V lost 5 bases and J lost 0, with 5 bases in between. Here the CDR3 DNA reads TGTGCCAGCAGTCGTAGCTCTGGAAACACCATATATTTT. This sequence encodes CASSRSSGNTIYF.

This chain links TRBV7-2 with TRBJ1-2; no reliable D call. This CDR3 is 18 amino acids long. CDR1 is SGHTA and CDR2 is FQGNSA in the germline V gene. Deletions cut 3 bases from V and 0 bases from J, with 20 bases between. The CDR3 spells CASSLRPPPFRTNYGYTF. The CDR3 nucleotides read TGTGCCAGCAGCTTGAGGCCCCCCCCTTTCAGAACTAACTATGGCTACACCTTC. Variable domain in full (rest from reference TRBV7-2 and TRBJ1-2): GAGVSQSPSNKVTEKGKDVELRCDPISGHTALYWYRQSLGQGLEFLIYFQGNSAPDKSGLPSDRFSAERTGGSVSTLTIQRTQQEDSAVYLCASSLRPPPFRTNYGYTFGSGTRLTVV.

This clone was seen only a few times. This rearrangement joins TRBV2 to TRBJ2-1; no reliable D call. Deletions cut 5 bases from V and 3 bases from J, with 8 bases between. This CDR3 has 13 amino acids. The germline V gene encodes CDR1 SNHLY and CDR2 FYNNEI. In DNA, the CDR3 is TGTGCCAGCAGTAGCACGGACTACAATGAGCAGTTCTTC. Encoded protein: CASSSTDYNEQFF.

The V gene is TRBV12-2, the J gene TRBJ1-1; no DNA check was done on the table's D call, TRBD1. TRBV12-2 is assigned pseudogene status. This CDR3 is 12 amino acids long. The DNA for the CDR3 is TGTGCAAGTCGCTCCAGGGGCACTGAAGCTTTCTTT. It codes for CASRSRGTEAFF.

The chain recombines TRBV13 with TRBJ2-7, with D tentatively TRBD2 (5 bases). Germline CDR1 PRHDT, CDR2 FYEKMQ (reference sequence). V was clipped by 0 bases and J by 5 bases, with 11 bases between them. This CDR3 is 14 amino acids long. As DNA, the CDR3 is TGTGCCAGCAGCTTAGGAGACTGGGGAGACGAGCAGTACTTC. Translated, it gives CASSLGDWGDEQYF.